The 14 T cell receptor beta chains below all came from one sample that was sequenced in a study of breast tumors, draining lymph nodes, adjacent tissues. The lymph nodes were axillary draining lymph nodes from breast cancer patients. One entry per CDR3 protein, called by TCRdb with MiXCR from the multiplex PCR reads. Of about 180,000 distinct CDR3 sequences in the sample, roughly a third were seen once. The sample was axillary lymph node tissue. Receptors originate from a female donor with breast cancer. Some clones in this sample may be carry-over from other donors' samples.

The genes are TRBV11-2 and TRBJ2-2; D gene unclear. The CDR3 sequence is 12 residues long. Per germline, CDR1 SGHAT and CDR2 FQNNGV. Trimming cost V 5 bases and J 7 bases, with 8 bases left between them. CDR3 sequence (DNA): TGTGCCAGCAGCCCCCGCAGCGGGGAGCTGTTTTTT. As protein: CASSPRSGELFF.

The chain combines TRBV6-4 with TRBJ2-7, with 8 bases that match TRBD1. J lost 5 bases, V lost 4 bases, and 10 bases had no gene match. The CDR3 consists of 15 residues. CDR1 MRHNA and CDR2 SNTAGT come from the germline V gene. The CDR3 spells CASSGPGQAVHEQYF. CDR3 coding DNA: TGTGCCAGCAGTGGGCCGGGACAGGCGGTACACGAGCAGTACTTC.

In its sample, this clonotype was seen many times. The rearrangement joins TRBV3-2 to TRBJ1-4; TRBD1, the table's D call, lacks a check against the DNA. TRBV3-2 is a listed pseudogene. The length of the CDR3 is 15 residues. The CDR3 DNA follows: TGTGCCAGCAGCCAAGAGGGACAGGGTAATGAAAAACTGTTTTTT. Its protein is CASSQEGQGNEKLFF.

The chain carries TRBV29-1 and TRBJ2-7; the D call may be TRBD1 or TRBD2 (5 bases each). V shed 6 bases and J shed 7 bases, with 19 bases lying between them. The CDR3 extends over 13 amino acids. The germline V gene has CDR1 SQVTM and CDR2 ANQGSEA. The CDR3 spells CSVGTGGALEQYF. For the CDR3, the DNA is TGCAGCGTAGGGACGGGCGGAGCTTTAGAGCAGTACTTC.

At least ten counts were recorded for this clonotype. This chain links TRBV30 with TRBJ1-5, with 7 bases that match TRBD1. The CDR3 spans 13 residues. Germline CDR1 GTSNPN, CDR2 SVGIG (reference sequence). V lost 5 bases to trimming and J lost 2 bases; unmatched junction nucleotides: 3. The CDR3 nucleotides read TGTGCCTGGGACAGGGACGGCAATCAGCCCCAGCATTTT. It encodes CAWDRDGNQPQHF. The whole variable domain, filled in from reference TRBV30 and TRBJ1-5, reads SQTIHQWPATLVQPVGSPLSLECTVEGTSNPNLYWYRQAAGRGLQLLFYSVGIGQISSEVPQNLSASRPQDRQFILSSKKLLLSDSGFYLCAWDRDGNQPQHFGDGTRLSIL.

As for this clonotype: The junction departs from germline at one end; a sequencing error may be responsible. The chain employs TRBV5-6 and TRBJ2-6; D is possibly TRBD2 (6 bases). Germline lookup yields CDR1 SGHDT and CDR2 YYEEEE. The CDR3 runs 14 residues. The DNA of the CDR3 is TGTGCCAGCAGCTTGGCGACAGCGGGCAACGTCCTGGCTTTC. Residues: CASSLATAGNVLAF.

This clonotype has ten or more counts. The chain is built from TRBV30 and TRBJ2-3; TRBD2 matches 10 bases. V was pared by 0 bases and J by 4 bases, with 4 bases of the junction left unmatched. This CDR3 has 15 amino acids. The germline V gene encodes CDR1 GTSNPN and CDR2 SVGIG (reference sequence). The CDR3 protein is CAWSVGGTSADTQYF. The CDR3 DNA sequence: TGTGCCTGGAGTGTAGGAGGGACTAGCGCAGATACGCAGTATTTT. Filled out from reference TRBV30 and TRBJ2-3, the complete variable domain reads SQTIHQWPATLVQPVGSPLSLECTVEGTSNPNLYWYRQAAGRGLQLLFYSVGIGQISSEVPQNLSASRPQDRQFILSSKKLLLSDSGFYLCAWSVGGTSADTQYFGPGTRLTVL.

This clonotype was observed at least ten times. The chain has TRBV4-1 and TRBJ2-5; TRBD1 matches 7 bases. This CDR3 comprises 15 residues. Trimming took 0 bases from V and 5 from J; bases not matched to a gene: 6. CDR1 and CDR2 (germline): MGHRA, YSYEKL. CDR3: CASSQDQGGLETQYF. The CDR3 DNA reads TGCGCCAGCAGCCAAGATCAAGGGGGCTTGGAGACCCAGTACTTC.

This clonotype was detected ten times or more. The chain is built from TRBV9 and TRBJ1-2; TRBD1 might be the D (5 bases). The CDR3 length is 15 residues. The V end was cut by 4 bases, the J end by 5 bases, with 18 bases between. Per germline, CDR1 SGDLS and CDR2 YYNGEE. The CDR3 DNA reads TGTGCCAGCAGCCCGTCGGGGGGTCTTGGGTATGGCTACACCTTC. This codes for CASSPSGGLGYGYTF.

This clonotype came up a few times. Here the CDR3 DNA reads TGTGCCAGCAGTCACGGGAGACAGGGGGCGGGAGGAAACACCATATATTTT. The encoded protein is CASSHGRQGAGGNTIYF. The gene calls are TRBV6-6 and TRBJ1-3, with 10 bases aligning to TRBD1. This CDR3 has 17 amino acids. The ends lost 5 bases at V and 4 bases at J; junction bases unmatched: 11. CDR1 MNHNY and CDR2 SVGAGI come from the germline V gene (reference sequence).

This clonotype occurred many times. The chain employs TRBV5-1 and TRBJ2-7, with 7 bases fitting TRBD1. Germline lookup yields CDR1 SGHRS and CDR2 YFSETQ. V was clipped by 5 bases and J by 5 bases; unmatched bases: 4. This CDR3 spans 12 amino acids. The CDR3 DNA reads as TGCGCCAGCAGGACAGGGCTCAACGAGCAGTACTTC. Its protein is CASRTGLNEQYF. Variable domain in full (rest from reference TRBV5-1 and TRBJ2-7): KAGVTQTPRYLIKTRGQQVTLSCSPISGHRSVSWYQQTPGQGLQFLFEYFSETQRNKGNFPGRFSGRQFSNSRSEMNVSTLELGDSALYLCASRTGLNEQYFGPGTRLTVT.

This chain uses TRBV20-1 with TRBJ2-3; TRBD2 agrees at 13 bases. There are 17 residues in the CDR3. V gave up 0 bases and J gave up 5 bases; unmatched junction bases: 8. Germline-derived CDR1 and CDR2 are DFQATT and SNEGSKA (reference sequence). This CDR3 reads CSARDVLAGGPRDTQYF. The CDR3 bases are TGCAGTGCTAGAGACGTACTAGCGGGGGGGCCAAGAGATACGCAGTATTTT.

This clonotype was found many times. The rearrangement joins TRBV7-2 to TRBJ2-3; 15 bases are shared with TRBD2. CDR1 is SGHTA, CDR2 FQGNSA, per germline. V dropped 6 bases and J dropped 1; count of bases not matched to a gene: 5. The CDR3 contains 17 residues. As DNA, the CDR3 is TGTGCCAGCAGGAAAGGGACTAGCGGGGGGCGCACAGATACGCAGTATTTT. Amino acids: CASRKGTSGGRTDTQYF.

This clonotype has at least ten counts. The V call is TRBV7-2, the J call TRBJ2-7; D may match TRBD1 or TRBD2 (7 bases each). Trimming left V 5 bases short and J 4 bases short, with 18 bases between. Germline CDR1 SGHTA, CDR2 FQGNSA. This CDR3 has 15 amino acids. The chain's CDR3 is CASSPGAGGGYEQYF. Here the CDR3 DNA reads TGTGCCAGCAGCCCAGGGGCAGGGGGGGGGTACGAGCAGTACTTC. The complete variable domain, with remaining parts taken from reference TRBV7-2 and TRBJ2-7, reads GAGVSQSPSNKVTEKGKDVELRCDPISGHTALYWYRQSLGQGLEFLIYFQGNSAPDKSGLPSDRFSAERTGGSVSTLTIQRTQQEDSAVYLCASSPGAGGGYEQYFGPGTRLTVT.